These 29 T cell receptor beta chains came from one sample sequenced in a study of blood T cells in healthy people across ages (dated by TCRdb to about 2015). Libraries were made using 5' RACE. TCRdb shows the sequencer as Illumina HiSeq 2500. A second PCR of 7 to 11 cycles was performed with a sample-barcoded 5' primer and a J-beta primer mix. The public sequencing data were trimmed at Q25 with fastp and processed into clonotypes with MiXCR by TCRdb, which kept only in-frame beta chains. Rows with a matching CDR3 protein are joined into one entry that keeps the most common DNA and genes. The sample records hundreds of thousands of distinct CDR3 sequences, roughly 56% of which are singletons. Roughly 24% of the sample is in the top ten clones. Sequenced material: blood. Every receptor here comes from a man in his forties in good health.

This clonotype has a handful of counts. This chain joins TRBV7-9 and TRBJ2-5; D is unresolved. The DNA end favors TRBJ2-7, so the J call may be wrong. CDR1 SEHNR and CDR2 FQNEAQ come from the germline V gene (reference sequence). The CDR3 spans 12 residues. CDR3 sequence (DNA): TGTGCCAGCAGCTATGATTACTACGAGCAGTACTTC. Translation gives CASSYDYYEQYF.

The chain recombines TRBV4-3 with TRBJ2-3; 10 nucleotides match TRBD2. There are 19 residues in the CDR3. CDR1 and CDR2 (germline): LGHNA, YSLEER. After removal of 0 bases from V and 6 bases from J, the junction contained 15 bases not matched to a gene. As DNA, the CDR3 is TGCGCCAGCAGCCAAGAGGCCCTAGCGGGAGCCCTAGTCCGGGATACGCAGTATTTT. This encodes CASSQEALAGALVRDTQYF.

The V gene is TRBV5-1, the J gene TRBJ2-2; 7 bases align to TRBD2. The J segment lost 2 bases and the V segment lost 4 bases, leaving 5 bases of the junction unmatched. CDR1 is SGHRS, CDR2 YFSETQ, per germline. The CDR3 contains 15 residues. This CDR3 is CASSPGTINTGELFF. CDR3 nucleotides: TGCGCCAGCAGCCCCGGGACTATAAACACCGGGGAGCTGTTTTTT.

CDR3 residues: CASSLILAGTTDTQYF. For the CDR3, the DNA is TGTGCCAGCAGCTTAATTCTGGCGGGTACCACAGATACGCAGTATTTT. This chain uses TRBV11-3 with TRBJ2-3; TRBD2 is a possible D gene (5 bases). There are 16 residues in the CDR3. Trimming took 2 bases from V and 2 from J, leaving 14 bases between them. Germline CDR1 SGHNT, CDR2 YENEEA.

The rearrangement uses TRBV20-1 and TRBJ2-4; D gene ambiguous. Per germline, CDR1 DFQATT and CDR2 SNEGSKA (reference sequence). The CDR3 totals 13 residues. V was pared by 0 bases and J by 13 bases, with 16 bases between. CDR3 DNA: TGCAGTGCTAGAGACCTGTCGCTAGATGAGCAGTACTTC. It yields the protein CSARDLSLDEQYF.

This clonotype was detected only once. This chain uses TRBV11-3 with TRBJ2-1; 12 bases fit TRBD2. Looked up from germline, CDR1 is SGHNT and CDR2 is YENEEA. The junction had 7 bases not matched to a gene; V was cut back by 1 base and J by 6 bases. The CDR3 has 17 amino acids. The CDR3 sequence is CASSLVASGRGSNEQFF. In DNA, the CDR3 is TGTGCCAGCAGCTTAGTGGCTAGCGGGAGGGGTTCCAATGAGCAGTTCTTC.

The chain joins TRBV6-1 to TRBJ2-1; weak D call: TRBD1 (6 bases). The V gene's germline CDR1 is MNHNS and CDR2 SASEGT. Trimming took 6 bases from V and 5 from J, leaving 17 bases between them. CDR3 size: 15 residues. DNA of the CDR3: TGTGCCAGCAGCTTCGGCAGGGGTGGGAACAATGAGCAGTTCTTC. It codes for CASSFGRGGNNEQFF.

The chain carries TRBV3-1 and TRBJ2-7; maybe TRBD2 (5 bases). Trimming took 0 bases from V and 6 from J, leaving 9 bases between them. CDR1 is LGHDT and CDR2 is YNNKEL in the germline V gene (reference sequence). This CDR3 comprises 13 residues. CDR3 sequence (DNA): TGTGCCAGCAGCCAAGATCGGGAAGGCGAGCAGTACTTC. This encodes CASSQDREGEQYF.

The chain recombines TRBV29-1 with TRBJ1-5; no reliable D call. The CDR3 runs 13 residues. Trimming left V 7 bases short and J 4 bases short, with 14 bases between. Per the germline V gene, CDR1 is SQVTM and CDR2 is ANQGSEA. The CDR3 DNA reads TGCAGCGCCCTCATGGCTGCTAATCAGCCCCAGCATTTT. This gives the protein CSALMAANQPQHF.

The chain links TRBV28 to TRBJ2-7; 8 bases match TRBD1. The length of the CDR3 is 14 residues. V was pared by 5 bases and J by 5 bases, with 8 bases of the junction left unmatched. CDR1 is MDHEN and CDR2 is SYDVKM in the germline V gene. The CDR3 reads CASSTTGEPHEQYF. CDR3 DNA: TGTGCCAGCAGTACGACAGGGGAGCCACACGAGCAGTACTTC. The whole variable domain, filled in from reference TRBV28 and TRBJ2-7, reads DVKVTQSSRYLVKRTGEKVFLECVQDMDHENMFWYRQDPGLGLRLIYFSYDVKMKEKGDIPEGYSVSREKKERFSLILESASTNQTSMYLCASSTTGEPHEQYFGPGTRLTVT.

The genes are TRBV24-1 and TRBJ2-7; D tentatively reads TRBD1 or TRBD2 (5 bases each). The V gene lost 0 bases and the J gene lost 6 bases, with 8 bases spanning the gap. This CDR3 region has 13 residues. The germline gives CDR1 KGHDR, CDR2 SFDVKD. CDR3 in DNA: TGTGCCACCAGTGATTTGCCCGGGGCCGAGCAGTACTTC. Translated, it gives CATSDLPGAEQYF.

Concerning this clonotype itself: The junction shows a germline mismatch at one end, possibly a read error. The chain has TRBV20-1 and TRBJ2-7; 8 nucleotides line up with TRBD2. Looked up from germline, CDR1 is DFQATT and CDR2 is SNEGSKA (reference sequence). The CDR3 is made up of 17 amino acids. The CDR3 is CSARDSSGRLSPPEQYF. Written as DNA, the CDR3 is TGCAGTGCTAGAGACTCTAGCGGGCGACTGTCACCCCCAGAGCAGTATTTC.

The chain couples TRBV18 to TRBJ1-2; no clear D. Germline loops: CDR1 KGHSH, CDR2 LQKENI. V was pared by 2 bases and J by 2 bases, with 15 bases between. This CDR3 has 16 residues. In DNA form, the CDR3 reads TGTGCCAGCTCACCATTCGGCGATGGAGGGAACTATGGCTACACCTTC. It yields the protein CASSPFGDGGNYGYTF. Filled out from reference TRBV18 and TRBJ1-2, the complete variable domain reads NAGVMQNPRHLVRRRGQEARLRCSPMKGHSHVYWYRQLPEEGLKFMVYLQKENIIDESGMPKERFSAEFPKEGPSILRIQQVVRGDSAAYFCASSPFGDGGNYGYTFGSGTRLTVV.

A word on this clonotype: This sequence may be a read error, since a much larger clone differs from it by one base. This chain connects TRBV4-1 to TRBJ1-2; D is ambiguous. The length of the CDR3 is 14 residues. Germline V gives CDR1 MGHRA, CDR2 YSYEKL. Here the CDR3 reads CASGHNLWVYGYTF. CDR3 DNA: TGCGCCAGCGGCCATAACTTGTGGGTCTATGGCTACACCTTC.

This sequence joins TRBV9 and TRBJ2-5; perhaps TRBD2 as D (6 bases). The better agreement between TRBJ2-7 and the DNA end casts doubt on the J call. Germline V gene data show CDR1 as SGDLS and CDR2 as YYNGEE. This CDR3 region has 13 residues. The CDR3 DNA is TGTGCCAGCAGCGATACGGGGGACTACGAGCAGTACTTC. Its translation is CASSDTGDYEQYF.

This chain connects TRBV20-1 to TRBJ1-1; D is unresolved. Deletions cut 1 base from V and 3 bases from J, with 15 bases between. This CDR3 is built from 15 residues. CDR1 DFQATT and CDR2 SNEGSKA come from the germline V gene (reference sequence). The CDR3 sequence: CSARGQVIVDTEAFF. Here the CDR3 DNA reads TGCAGTGCTAGAGGTCAAGTAATTGTCGACACTGAAGCTTTCTTT.

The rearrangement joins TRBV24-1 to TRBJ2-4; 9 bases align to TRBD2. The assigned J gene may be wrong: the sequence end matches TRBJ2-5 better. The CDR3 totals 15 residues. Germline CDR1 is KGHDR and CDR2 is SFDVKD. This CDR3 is CATSRRRGGLETQYF. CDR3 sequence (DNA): TGTGCCACCAGTCGGAGGCGGGGGGGCCTGGAGACCCAGTACTTC.

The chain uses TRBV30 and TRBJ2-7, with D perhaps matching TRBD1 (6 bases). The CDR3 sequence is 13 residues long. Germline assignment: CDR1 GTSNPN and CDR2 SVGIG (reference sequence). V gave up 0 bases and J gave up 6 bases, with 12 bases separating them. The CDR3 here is CAWSVGGPGEQYF. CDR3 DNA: TGTGCCTGGAGTGTAGGGGGACCTGGCGAGCAGTACTTC.

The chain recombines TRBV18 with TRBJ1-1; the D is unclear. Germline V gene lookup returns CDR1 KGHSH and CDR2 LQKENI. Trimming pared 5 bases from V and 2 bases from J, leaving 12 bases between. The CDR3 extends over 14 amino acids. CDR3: CASSSKTANTEAFF. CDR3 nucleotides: TGTGCCAGCTCATCTAAGACGGCAAACACTGAAGCTTTCTTT. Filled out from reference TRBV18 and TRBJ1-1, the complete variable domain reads NAGVMQNPRHLVRRRGQEARLRCSPMKGHSHVYWYRQLPEEGLKFMVYLQKENIIDESGMPKERFSAEFPKEGPSILRIQQVVRGDSAAYFCASSSKTANTEAFFGQGTRLTVV.

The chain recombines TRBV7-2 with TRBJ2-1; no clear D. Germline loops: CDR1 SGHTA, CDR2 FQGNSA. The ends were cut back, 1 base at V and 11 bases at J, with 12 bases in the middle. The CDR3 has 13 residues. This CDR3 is CASSLERQAKQFF. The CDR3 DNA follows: TGTGCCAGCAGCTTAGAGAGACAAGCGAAGCAGTTCTTC.

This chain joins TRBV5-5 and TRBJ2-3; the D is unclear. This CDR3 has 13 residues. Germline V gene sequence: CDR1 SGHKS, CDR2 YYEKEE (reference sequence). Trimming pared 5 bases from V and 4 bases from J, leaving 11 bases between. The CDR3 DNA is TGTGCCAGCAGTTCCCGGGTTGCAGATACGCAGTATTTT. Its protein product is CASSSRVADTQYF. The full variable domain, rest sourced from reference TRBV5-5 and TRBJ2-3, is DAGVTQSPTHLIKTRGQQVTLRCSPISGHKSVSWYQQVLGQGPQFIFQYYEKEERGRGNFPDRFSARQFPNYSSELNVNALLLGDSALYLCASSSRVADTQYFGPGTRLTVL.

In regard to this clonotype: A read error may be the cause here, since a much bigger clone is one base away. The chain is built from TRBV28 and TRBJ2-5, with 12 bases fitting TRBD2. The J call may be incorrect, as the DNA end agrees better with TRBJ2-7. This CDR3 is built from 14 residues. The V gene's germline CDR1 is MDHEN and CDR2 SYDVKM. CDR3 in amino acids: CASSLTSGRTEQYF. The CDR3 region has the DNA TGTGCCAGCAGCCTGACTAGCGGGAGAACCGAGCAGTACTTC.

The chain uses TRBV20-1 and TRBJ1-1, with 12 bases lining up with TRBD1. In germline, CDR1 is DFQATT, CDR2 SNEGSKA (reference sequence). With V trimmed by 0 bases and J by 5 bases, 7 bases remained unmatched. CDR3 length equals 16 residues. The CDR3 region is CSARDWDRGQGTEAFF. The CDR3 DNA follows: TGCAGTGCTAGAGATTGGGACAGGGGGCAGGGGACTGAAGCTTTCTTT.

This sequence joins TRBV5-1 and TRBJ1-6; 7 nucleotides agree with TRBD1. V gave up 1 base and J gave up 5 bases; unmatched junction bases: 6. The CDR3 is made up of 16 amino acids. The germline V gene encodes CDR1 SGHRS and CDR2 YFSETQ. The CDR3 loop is CASSLTGESNNSPLHF. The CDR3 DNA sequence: TGCGCCAGCAGCTTGACAGGGGAGTCTAATAATTCACCCCTCCACTTT.

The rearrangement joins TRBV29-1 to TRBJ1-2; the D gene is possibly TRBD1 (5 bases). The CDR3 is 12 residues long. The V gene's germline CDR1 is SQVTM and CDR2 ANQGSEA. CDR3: CSGTVVGGGYTF. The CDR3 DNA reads TGCAGTGGAACCGTTGTGGGGGGTGGCTACACCTTC.

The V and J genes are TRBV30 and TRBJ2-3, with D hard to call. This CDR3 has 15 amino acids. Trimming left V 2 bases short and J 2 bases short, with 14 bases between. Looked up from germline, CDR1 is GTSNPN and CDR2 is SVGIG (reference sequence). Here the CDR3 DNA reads TGTGCCTGGAGTCGTACGGTCGACTTCACAGATACGCAGTATTTT. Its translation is CAWSRTVDFTDTQYF.

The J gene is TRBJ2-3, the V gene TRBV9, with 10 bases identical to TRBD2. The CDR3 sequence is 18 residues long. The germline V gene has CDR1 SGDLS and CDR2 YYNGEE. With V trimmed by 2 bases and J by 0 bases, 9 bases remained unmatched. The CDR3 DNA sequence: TGTGCCAGCAGCGTTGGAGCGGGAGGGCCATATAGCACAGATACGCAGTATTTT. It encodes CASSVGAGGPYSTDTQYF.

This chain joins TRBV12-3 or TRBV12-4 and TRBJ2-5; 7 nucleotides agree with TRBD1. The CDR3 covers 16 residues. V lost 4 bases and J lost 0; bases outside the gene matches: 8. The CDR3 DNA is TGTGCCAGCAGTTCCACCGGGACAGCAAACCAAGAGACCCAGTACTTC. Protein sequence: CASSSTGTANQETQYF.

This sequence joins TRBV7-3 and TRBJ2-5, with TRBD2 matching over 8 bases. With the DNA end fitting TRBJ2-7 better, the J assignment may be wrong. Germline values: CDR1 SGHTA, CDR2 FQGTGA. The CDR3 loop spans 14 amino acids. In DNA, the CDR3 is TGTGCCAGCAGCCCTTACGGCGGGAGGTACGAGCAGTACTTC. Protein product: CASSPYGGRYEQYF.